The next 14 T cell receptor beta chains were all read from a single sample in a study of blood T cell repertoires in COVID-19. Here immunoSEQ multiplex PCR was the method, and the copy in TCRdb shows in-frame clones only, minus some. This table holds 200,000 or so clones, approximately 82% found once. The sequenced sample was peripheral blood. The receptor source for this set is a human donor with acute or convalescent COVID-19. The donor label of this sample is uncertain.

The chain combines TRBV19 with TRBJ1-2; 7 positions match TRBD1. V shed 5 bases, J shed 4 bases, and the junction held 7 bases outside the gene matches. Per germline, CDR1 LNHDA and CDR2 SQIVND (reference sequence). CDR3 length equals 14 residues. The CDR3 DNA sequence: TGTGCCAGTAGTTCCGACAGGGCCAGCTATGGCTACACCTTC. Residues: CASSSDRASYGYTF.

V gene TRBV5-1 combines with J gene TRBJ1-5; D unresolved. V lost 2 bases to trimming and J lost 7 bases, with 13 bases between them. The germline V gene encodes CDR1 SGHRS and CDR2 YFSETQ. This CDR3 region has 14 residues. CDR3 sequence: CASSLGPSGQPQHF. The CDR3 DNA follows: TGCGCCAGCAGCTTAGGGCCCTCGGGGCAGCCCCAGCATTTT.

The chain uses TRBV5-1 and TRBJ2-4; the match to TRBD2 covers 7 bases. J gave up 11 bases and V 0 bases, and 8 bases lay outside the gene matches. CDR1 is SGHRS and CDR2 is YFSETQ in the germline V gene. There are 14 residues in the CDR3. DNA for the CDR3: TGCGCCAGCAGCTTGGCCTCCACTAGCGCGGTTCAGTACTTC. This sequence encodes CASSLASTSAVQYF.

The genes are TRBV27 and TRBJ2-7; perhaps TRBD1 as D (5 bases). This CDR3 contains 17 residues. Germline V gene sequence: CDR1 MNHEY, CDR2 SMNVEV (reference sequence). Trimming took off 5 bases at V and 6 bases at J, with 26 bases between the two ends. This CDR3 reads CASSERAGRPGQGEQYF. In DNA, the CDR3 is TGTGCCAGCAGTGAAAGGGCAGGGCGACCAGGGCAGGGCGAGCAGTACTTC.

Here the CDR3 DNA reads TGTGCCAGCAGCGTAGCCCAGGGAAACACAGATACGCAGTATTTT. It yields the protein CASSVAQGNTDTQYF. The genes are TRBV9 and TRBJ2-3, with D possibly matching TRBD1 (5 bases). The V gene's germline CDR1 is SGDLS and CDR2 YYNGEE. The germline V and J ends were trimmed by 0 bases and 2 bases, with 10 bases remaining between them. This CDR3 spans 15 amino acids. Drawing the rest from reference TRBV9 and TRBJ2-3, the complete variable domain is DSGVTQTPKHLITATGQRVTLRCSPRSGDLSVYWYQQSLDQGLQFLIQYYNGEERAKGNILERFSAQQFPDLHSELNLSSLELGDSALYFCASSVAQGNTDTQYFGPGTRLTVL.

J is TRBJ2-7 and V is TRBV28, with 11 bases identical to TRBD2. The CDR3 runs 14 residues. Germline V CDR1 and CDR2: MDHEN, SYDVKM. The junction had 3 bases not matched to a gene; V was cut back by 6 bases and J by 2 bases. This chain's CDR3 is CASSLAGGPYEQYF. The CDR3 DNA sequence: TGTGCCAGCAGCTTAGCGGGAGGGCCCTACGAGCAGTACTTC.

The chain uses TRBV7-9 and TRBJ1-4, with D maybe TRBD1 (5 bases). CDR3 length equals 15 residues. Germline V gives CDR1 SEHNR, CDR2 FQNEAQ (reference sequence). Trimming took 0 bases from V and 4 from J, leaving 9 bases between them. This chain's CDR3 is CASSLAQGGNEKLFF. The CDR3 nucleotides are TGTGCCAGCAGCTTAGCGCAGGGAGGTAATGAAAAACTGTTTTTT.

The chain joins TRBV18 to TRBJ2-7; TRBD1 agrees at 9 bases. The CDR3 spans 14 residues. Germline V gene data show CDR1 as KGHSH and CDR2 as LQKENI. V dropped 4 bases and J dropped 3; count of bases not matched to a gene: 4. The CDR3 nucleotides are TGTGCCAGCTCACAGGGGACAGGGCGCTACGAGCAGTACTTC. Translating gives CASSQGTGRYEQYF.

The chain employs TRBV6-5 and TRBJ1-2; 7 bases line up with TRBD1. The CDR3 covers 15 residues. The J segment lost 6 bases and the V segment lost 0 bases, leaving 7 bases of the junction unmatched. Germline CDR1 reads MNHEY; CDR2 reads SVGAGI. CDR3 loop: CASSYSGGAWNGYTF. The DNA of the CDR3 is TGTGCCAGCAGTTACTCAGGGGGCGCATGGAATGGCTACACCTTC.

CDR3 region: CAISEGRGSYEQYF. CDR3 in DNA: TGTGCCATCAGTGAGGGGCGGGGCTCCTACGAGCAGTACTTC. The chain joins TRBV10-3 to TRBJ2-7; a possible D gene is TRBD2 (6 bases). Germline V gives CDR1 ENHRY, CDR2 SYGVKD. The germline V and J ends were trimmed by 2 bases and 0 bases, with 8 bases remaining between them. The CDR3 extends over 14 amino acids.

This clone came up once. The chain employs TRBV5-1 and TRBJ1-2; 9 bases map to TRBD1. The J segment lost 4 bases and the V segment lost 0 bases, leaving 13 bases of the junction unmatched. Per germline, CDR1 SGHRS and CDR2 YFSETQ. CDR3 length: 18 residues. The CDR3 loop is CASSLVPPDRGIIYGYTF. The CDR3 DNA follows: TGCGCCAGCAGCTTGGTCCCACCGGACAGGGGAATCATCTATGGCTACACCTTC. Combining the CDR3 with reference TRBV5-1 and TRBJ1-2 gives the whole variable domain KAGVTQTPRYLIKTRGQQVTLSCSPISGHRSVSWYQQTPGQGLQFLFEYFSETQRNKGNFPGRFSGRQFSNSRSEMNVSTLELGDSALYLCASSLVPPDRGIIYGYTFGSGTRLTVV.

This sequence joins TRBV7-2 and TRBJ2-3; TRBD2 aligns across 9 bases. Trimming took 8 bases from V and 6 from J; bases not matched to a gene: 15. Germline lookup yields CDR1 SGHTA and CDR2 FQGNSA. The CDR3 is 16 amino acids. This CDR3 reads CASVPRGGGVLDTQYF. The CDR3 region has the DNA TGTGCCAGCGTACCCCGAGGCGGGGGGGTACTGGATACGCAGTATTTT.

The chain has TRBV5-6 and TRBJ1-4; D not certain. Between the trimmed V and J ends, which lost 1 base and 8 bases, there was a span of 15 bases. Germline V CDR1 and CDR2: SGHDT, YYEEEE. The CDR3 length is 15 residues. In nucleotides, the CDR3 is TGTGCCAGCAGCTTGAGAGAGGGAGTGCGGGAAAAACTGTTTTTT. Translation: CASSLREGVREKLFF.

The V and J genes are TRBV28 and TRBJ1-5, with D possibly matching TRBD1 (6 bases). Germline lookup yields CDR1 MDHEN and CDR2 SYDVKM. This CDR3 is built from 14 residues. Between the trimmed V and J ends, which lost 10 bases and 0 bases, there was a span of 13 bases. The CDR3 loop reads CATTGSNSNQPQHF. The CDR3 nucleotides are TGTGCCACTACAGGGTCGAATAGCAATCAGCCCCAGCATTTT. Drawing the rest from reference TRBV28 and TRBJ1-5, the complete variable domain is DVKVTQSSRYLVKRTGEKVFLECVQDMDHENMFWYRQDPGLGLRLIYFSYDVKMKEKGDIPEGYSVSREKKERFSLILESASTNQTSMYLCATTGSNSNQPQHFGDGTRLSIL.